A selection of T cell receptor beta chains follows, all from one sample in a study of metastatic and nonmetastatic thyroid tumors. TCRdb re-clonotyped the PCR reads via MiXCR. The data show approximately 30,000 clones, around 3.5% seen once. Sequences were obtained from blood. The receptors were gathered from a male donor with papillary thyroid cancer or a benign thyroid nodule (not recorded which). Some clones in this sample may be carry-over from other donors' samples. CDR3s include the opening cysteine and the closing phenylalanine or tryptophan. The order of the fields is D gene, clone size, J gene, V gene, CDR3 protein, CDR3 DNA. A D gene is named only where the DNA matches it firmly. The size of a clone is reported for some rows only, either as once, few or many, or as a class for expanded clones.

D: .
size: .
J: TRBJ1-6
V: TRBV7-9
CDR3: CASARAGLNSPLHF
DNA: TGTGCCAGCGCTCGAGCGGGGCTAAATTCACCCCTCCACTTT

D: .
size: few
J: TRBJ2-1
V: TRBV19
CDR3: CASSPRYNEQFF
DNA: TGTGCCAGTAGCCCTCGATACAATGAGCAGTTCTTC

D: TRBD2
size: few
J: TRBJ2-1
V: TRBV19
CDR3: CDSTPGLAGPSSYNEKFF
DNA: TGTGACAGTACCCCGGGACTAGCGGGCCCCAGCTCCTACAATGAGAAGTTCTTC

D: .
size: many
J: TRBJ2-1
V: TRBV7-9
CDR3: CASSLRGDSYNEQFF
DNA: TGTGCCAGCAGCTTAAGAGGTGATTCCTACAATGAGCAGTTCTTC

D: TRBD1
size: few
J: TRBJ1-5
V: TRBV20-1
CDR3: CSAIPIDRGHQPQHF
DNA: TGCAGTGCTATCCCTATAGACAGGGGGCATCAGCCCCAGCATTTT

D: TRBD1
size: few
J: TRBJ1-2
V: TRBV6-9
CDR3: CASRYGTGDGYTF
DNA: TGTGCCAGCAGATACGGGACAGGGGATGGCTACACCTTC

D: TRBD2
size: .
J: TRBJ2-6
V: TRBV19
CDR3: CASSRGGPGANVLTF
DNA: TGTGCCAGTAGTAGGGGGGGACCTGGGGCCAACGTCCTGACTTTC

D: .
size: many
J: TRBJ2-1
V: TRBV6-2/TRBV6-3
CDR3: CASTYGIASDEQFF
DNA: TGTGCCAGCACCTACGGGATAGCGTCGGATGAGCAGTTCTTC

D: .
size: few
J: TRBJ1-3
V: TRBV6-1
CDR3: CASSLTRLSSGNTIYF
DNA: TGTGCCAGCAGTCTCACTAGACTGTCTTCTGGAAACACCATATATTTT

D: .
size: many
J: TRBJ2-3
V: TRBV14
CDR3: CASSITSGANTQYF
DNA: TGTGCCAGCAGCATCACCTCGGGGGCGAATACGCAGTATTTT

D: .
size: .
J: TRBJ2-7
V: TRBV24-1
CDR3: CATSRDGSYEQYF
DNA: TGTGCCACCAGCCGGGACGGCTCCTACGAGCAGTACTTC

D: .
size: medium-sized
J: TRBJ2-7
V: TRBV20-1
CDR3: CSASPHGSSYEQYF
DNA: TGCAGTGCTAGTCCCCACGGGAGCTCCTACGAGCAGTACTTC

D: .
size: many
J: TRBJ2-1
V: TRBV7-2
CDR3: CASSLEVADNEQFF
DNA: TGTGCCAGCAGCTTAGAGGTAGCGGACAATGAGCAGTTCTTC

D: TRBD2
size: few
J: TRBJ2-7
V: TRBV27
CDR3: CASSLKWDYEYYEQYF
DNA: TGTGCCAGCAGTTTAAAGTGGGACTACGAGTACTACGAGCAGTACTTC

D: .
size: .
J: TRBJ2-3
V: TRBV7-2
CDR3: CASSYRPTSTDTQYF
DNA: TGTGCCAGCAGCTATAGGCCCACTAGCACAGATACGCAGTATTTT

D: TRBD2
size: many
J: TRBJ2-3
V: TRBV4-3
CDR3: CASSLQGLAEDTQYF
DNA: TGCGCCAGCAGCCTCCAGGGACTAGCAGAAGATACGCAGTATTTT

D: .
size: many
J: TRBJ1-5
V: TRBV15
CDR3: CATSRDGGLHQPQHF
DNA: TGTGCCACCAGCAGAGATGGGGGTTTGCATCAGCCCCAGCATTTT

D: TRBD1
size: .
J: TRBJ2-2
V: TRBV19
CDR3: CASSRYDRANTGELFF
DNA: TGTGCCAGTAGTAGATATGACAGGGCGAACACCGGGGAGCTGTTTTTT

D: TRBD2
size: few
J: TRBJ2-3
V: TRBV6-1
CDR3: CASSEASGTDTQYF
DNA: TGTGCCAGCAGTGAAGCTAGCGGGACAGATACGCAGTATTTT

D: .
size: many
J: TRBJ2-7
V: TRBV20-1
CDR3: CSARPGRSSYEQYF
DNA: TGCAGTGCTAGGCCTGGTCGAAGCTCCTACGAGCAGTACTTC

D: .
size: many
J: TRBJ2-1
V: TRBV29-1
CDR3: CSVGGADLRGSEQFF
DNA: TGCAGCGTTGGCGGGGCGGACTTACGAGGTAGTGAGCAGTTCTTC

D: .
size: few
J: TRBJ1-1
V: TRBV2
CDR3: CASREENTEAFF
DNA: TGTGCCAGCAGAGAAGAGAACACTGAAGCTTTCTTT

D: TRBD2
size: .
J: TRBJ2-1
V: TRBV6-1
CDR3: CASGTSGSSYNEQFF
DNA: TGTGCCAGCGGGACTAGCGGGAGCTCCTACAATGAGCAGTTCTTC

D: TRBD1
size: few
J: TRBJ2-3
V: TRBV6-5
CDR3: CASSYRGTGHTDTQYF
DNA: TGTGCCAGCAGTTATAGGGGGACAGGCCACACAGATACGCAGTATTTT

D: .
size: few
J: TRBJ2-5
V: TRBV2
CDR3: CASSAGETQYF
DNA: TGTGCCAGCAGTGCGGGGGAGACCCAGTACTTC

D: TRBD2
size: few
J: TRBJ2-3
V: TRBV25-1
CDR3: CASSDHRLASTQYF
DNA: TGTGCCAGCAGTGATCACCGACTAGCTAGTACGCAGTATTTT

D: TRBD2
size: many
J: TRBJ2-7
V: TRBV5-4
CDR3: CASSRGLAGGEQYF
DNA: TGTGCCAGCAGCCGGGGACTAGCGGGCGGAGAGCAGTACTTC

D: TRBD1
size: medium-sized
J: TRBJ2-7
V: TRBV28
CDR3: CASSPNPGQGSYEQYF
DNA: TGTGCCAGCAGTCCCAATCCGGGACAGGGCTCCTACGAGCAGTACTTC

D: .
size: many
J: TRBJ2-1
V: TRBV7-9
CDR3: CASSLVAEQSYNEQFF
DNA: TGTGCCAGCAGCTTAGTCGCCGAGCAGTCCTACAATGAGCAGTTCTTC